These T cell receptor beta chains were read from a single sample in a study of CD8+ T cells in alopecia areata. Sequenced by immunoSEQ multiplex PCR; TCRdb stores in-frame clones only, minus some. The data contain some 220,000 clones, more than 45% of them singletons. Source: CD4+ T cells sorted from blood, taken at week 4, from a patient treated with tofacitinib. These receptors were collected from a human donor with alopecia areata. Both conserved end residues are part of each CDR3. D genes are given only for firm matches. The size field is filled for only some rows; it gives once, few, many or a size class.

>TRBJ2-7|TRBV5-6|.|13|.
CASSPWTVYEQYF
TGTGCCAGCAGCCCTTGGACAGTATACGAGCAGTACTTC
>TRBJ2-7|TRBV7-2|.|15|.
CASRSGQTFSYEQYF
TGTGCCAGCAGGTCTGGACAGACATTCTCCTACGAGCAGTACTTC
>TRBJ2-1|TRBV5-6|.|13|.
CASSLYRGNEQFF
TGTGCCAGCAGCTTGTATAGGGGCAATGAGCAGTTCTTC
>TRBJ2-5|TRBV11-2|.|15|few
CASSSSGGPTETQYF
TGTGCCAGCAGCTCGAGTGGGGGCCCGACAGAGACCCAGTACTTC
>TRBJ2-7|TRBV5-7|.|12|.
CASSRAGSEQYF
TGTGCCAGCAGCCGGGCGGGGAGCGAGCAGTACTTC
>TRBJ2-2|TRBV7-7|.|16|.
CASSLRTAKNTGELFF
TGTGCCAGCAGCCTTAGGACAGCTAAGAACACCGGGGAGCTGTTTTTT
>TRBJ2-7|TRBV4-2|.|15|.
CASSQDLTGLDEQYF
TGTGCCAGCAGCCAAGATTTGACAGGCCTTGACGAGCAGTACTTC
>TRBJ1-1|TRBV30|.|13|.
CAWSSGLLTEAFF
TGTGCCTGGAGTTCGGGGTTGTTGACTGAAGCTTTCTTT
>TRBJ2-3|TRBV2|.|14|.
CASRAGTDADTQYF
TGTGCCAGCAGGGCCGGGACTGATGCAGATACGCAGTATTTT
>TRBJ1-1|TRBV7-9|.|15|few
CASSKREFLITEAFF
TGTGCCAGCAGCAAACGCGAGTTTCTGATCACTGAAGCTTTCTTT
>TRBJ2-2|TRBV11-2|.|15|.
CASSPRLPPTGELFF
TGTGCCAGCAGCCCTAGACTACCGCCCACCGGGGAGCTGTTTTTT
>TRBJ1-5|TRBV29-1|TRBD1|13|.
CSVTTGINQPQHF
TGCAGCGTCACGACAGGGATCAATCAGCCCCAGCATTTT
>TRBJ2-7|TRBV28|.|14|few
CASRNVRGSYEQYF
TGTGCCAGCAGGAATGTCAGGGGTTCGTACGAGCAGTACTTC
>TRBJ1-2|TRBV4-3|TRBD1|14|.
CASSQEGQGHGYTF
TGCGCCAGCAGCCAGGAGGGACAGGGCCATGGCTACACCTTC
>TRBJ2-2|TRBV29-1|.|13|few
CSVDRDSTGELFF
TGCAGCGTTGACAGGGATTCCACCGGGGAGCTGTTTTTT
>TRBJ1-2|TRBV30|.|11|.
CAWSVSYGYTF
TGTGCCTGGAGTGTAAGCTATGGCTACACCTTC
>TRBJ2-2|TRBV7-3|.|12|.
CASSDNTGELFF
TGTGCCAGCAGCGATAACACCGGGGAGCTGTTTTTT
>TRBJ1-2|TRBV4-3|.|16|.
CASSQDRGGTAYGYTF
TGCGCCAGCAGCCAAGACCGGGGTGGGACGGCTTATGGCTACACCTTC
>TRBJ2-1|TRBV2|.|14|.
CASSADPSYNEQFF
TGTGCCAGCAGTGCAGATCCTTCCTACAATGAGCAGTTCTTC
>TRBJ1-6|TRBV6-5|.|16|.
CASSYLQGIVNSPLHF
TGTGCCAGCAGTTACCTGCAGGGGATAGTAAACTCACCCCTCCACTTT
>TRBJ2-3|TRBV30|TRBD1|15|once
CAWSPTGRTGYTQYF
TGTGCCTGGAGTCCCACCGGAAGGACAGGGTATACGCAGTATTTT
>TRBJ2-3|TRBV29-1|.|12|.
CSVELGTDTQYF
TGCAGCGTTGAGCTGGGCACAGATACGCAGTATTTT
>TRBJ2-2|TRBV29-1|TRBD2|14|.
CSARGTKKSGELFF
TGCAGCGCCCGGGGGACTAAAAAGTCCGGGGAGCTGTTTTTT
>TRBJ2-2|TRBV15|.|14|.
CATSRDMNTGELFF
TGTGCCACCAGCAGAGATATGAACACCGGGGAGCTGTTTTTT
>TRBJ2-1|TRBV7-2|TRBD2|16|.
CASSLASGGAFNEQFF
TGTGCCAGCAGCTTAGCCAGCGGGGGGGCCTTCAATGAGCAGTTCTTC
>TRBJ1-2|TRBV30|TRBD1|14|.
CASPGQGARGGYTF
TGTGCCAGTCCGGGACAGGGGGCCCGCGGTGGCTACACCTTC
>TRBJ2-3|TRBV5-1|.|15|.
CASSLAGAVTDTQYF
TGCGCCAGCAGCTTGGCGGGGGCCGTCACAGATACGCAGTATTTT
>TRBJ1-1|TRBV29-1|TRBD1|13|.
CSVGHRGQGEAFF
TGCAGCGTGGGCCACAGGGGGCAGGGTGAAGCTTTCTTT
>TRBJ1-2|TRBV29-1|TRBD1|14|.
CSVTGARVWSGYTF
TGCAGCGTTACAGGGGCCCGGGTGTGGAGTGGCTACACCTTC
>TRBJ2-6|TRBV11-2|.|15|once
CASNPTRGGANVLTF
TGTGCCAGCAACCCTACCCGGGGGGGGGCCAACGTCCTGACTTTC
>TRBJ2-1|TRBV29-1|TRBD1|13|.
CSVAGQVFLEQFF
TGCAGCGTTGCGGGACAGGTTTTTCTAGAGCAGTTCTTC
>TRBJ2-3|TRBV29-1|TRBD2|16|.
CSVGLLGGGAGDTQYF
TGCAGCGTTGGATTGTTAGGCGGGGGGGCCGGAGATACGCAGTATTTT
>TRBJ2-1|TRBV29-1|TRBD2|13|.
CSVGYGLANEQFF
TGCAGCGTTGGCTACGGACTAGCTAATGAGCAGTTCTTC
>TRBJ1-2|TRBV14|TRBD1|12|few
CASSRDRAGYTF
TGTGCCAGCAGCCGGGACAGGGCTGGCTACACCTTC
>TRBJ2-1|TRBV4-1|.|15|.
CASSQGWAMGDEQFF
TGCGCCAGCAGCCAAGGGTGGGCAATGGGGGATGAGCAGTTCTTC
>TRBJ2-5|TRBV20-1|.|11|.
CSARDLETQYF
TGCAGTGCTAGAGATTTAGAGACCCAGTACTTC
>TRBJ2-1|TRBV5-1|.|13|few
CASGTAGRNEQFF
TGCGCCAGCGGGACAGCGGGACGCAATGAGCAGTTCTTC
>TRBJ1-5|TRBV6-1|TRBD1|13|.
CASSEATGGPQHF
TGTGCCAGCAGTGAAGCCACAGGGGGACCCCAGCATTTT
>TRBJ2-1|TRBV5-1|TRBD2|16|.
CASSMRTSGGFHEQFF
TGCGCCAGCAGCATGCGGACTAGCGGGGGGTTCCATGAGCAGTTCTTC
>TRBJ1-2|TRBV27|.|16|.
CASSRRAGRANYGYTF
TGTGCCAGCAGCCGCCGGGCGGGGAGAGCTAACTATGGCTACACCTTC
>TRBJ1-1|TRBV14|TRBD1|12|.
CASSQGQGKAFF
TGTGCCAGCAGCCAAGGACAGGGAAAAGCTTTCTTT
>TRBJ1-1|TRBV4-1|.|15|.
CASSQAMSRLTEAFF
TGCGCCAGCAGCCAGGCCATGAGTCGGCTCACTGAAGCTTTCTTT